A single sample is the source of the 27 T cell receptor beta chains below, sequenced in a study of shared clonotypes between healthy human individuals. Clones were read by immunoSEQ multiplex PCR, and TCRdb kept only the in-frame ones, dropping some. Here the sample spans about 960,000 clones, 76% being singletons. The sample was memory CD4+ T cells sorted from blood. Subset specified: CD45RA-negative fraction. The source of these receptors is a man between 18 and 35 years old in good health.

The chain carries TRBV25-1 and TRBJ1-5; TRBD1 matches 7 bases. CDR1 MGHDK and CDR2 SYGVNS come from the germline V gene. The CDR3 has 16 amino acids. Trimming took 5 bases from V and 9 from J; bases not matched to a gene: 16. Written as DNA, the CDR3 is TGTGCCAGCAGTTGTATGACGACAGGGCAGAGGAGGCCCCAGCATTTT. Translating it yields CASSCMTTGQRRPQHF.

The chain carries TRBV23-1 and TRBJ1-1; D unclear. TRBV23-1 is an ORF; its function is uncertain. Trimming removed 4 bases at V and 9 bases at J, with 12 bases between. This CDR3 spans 12 amino acids. The CDR3 reads CASSPKEHQAFF. The CDR3, as DNA: TGCGCCAGCAGTCCTAAGGAGCATCAAGCTTTCTTT.

The chain joins TRBV28 to TRBJ1-1, with TRBD1 matching 7 bases. The CDR3 is 15 amino acids. V was clipped by 3 bases and J by 0 bases; unmatched bases: 4. The germline gives CDR1 MDHEN, CDR2 SYDVKM. CDR3 protein: CASSLTGRLNTEAFF. The CDR3 DNA reads as TGTGCCAGCAGTTTGACAGGGAGGTTGAACACTGAAGCTTTCTTT. The full variable domain, completed using reference TRBV28 and TRBJ1-1, is DVKVTQSSRYLVKRTGEKVFLECVQDMDHENMFWYRQDPGLGLRLIYFSYDVKMKEKGDIPEGYSVSREKKERFSLILESASTNQTSMYLCASSLTGRLNTEAFFGQGTRLTVV.

V usage is TRBV19 and J usage is TRBJ2-1; TRBD2 matches at 12 bases. CDR1 LNHDA and CDR2 SQIVND come from the germline V gene (reference sequence). Unmatched junction bases numbered 11, after V lost 4 bases and J lost 10 bases. This CDR3 has 16 residues. The CDR3 region has the DNA TGTGCCAGTAGTAAAAGGACTAGCGGGATTCTAGGGGAGCAGTTCTTC. It specifies CASSKRTSGILGEQFF.

The chain uses TRBV10-3 and TRBJ2-7; possible D gene TRBD1, 6 bases. Trimming removed 10 bases from V and 1 base from J, with 11 bases in between. Looked up from germline, CDR1 is ENHRY and CDR2 is SYGVKD. The CDR3 is 12 residues long. The CDR3: CASSGVSYEQYF. The CDR3 nucleotides read TGTGCCAGTTCAGGGGTTTCCTACGAGCAGTACTTC.

This rearrangement joins TRBV7-2 to TRBJ2-1; D not certain. The germline V gene encodes CDR1 SGHTA and CDR2 FQGNSA. There are 15 residues in the CDR3. Trimming left V 4 bases short and J 6 bases short, with 16 bases between. Here the CDR3 DNA reads TGTGCCAGCAGCTCGAGCCGTTGGAGTCCCAATGAGCAGTTCTTC. Its protein product is CASSSSRWSPNEQFF.

The sample holds one count of this clone. The chain uses TRBV6-1 and TRBJ1-6, with D unclear. V was trimmed by 6 bases and J by 10 bases, leaving 10 bases between them. The CDR3 covers 12 residues. Germline V gives CDR1 MNHNS, CDR2 SASEGT. The CDR3 DNA reads as TGTGCCAGCAGGGAGGAAGGCTCACCCCTCCACTTT. It specifies CASREEGSPLHF.

The rearrangement links TRBV7-8 to TRBJ1-1; no definite D call. Per germline, CDR1 SGHVS and CDR2 FQNEAQ. The CDR3 contains 17 residues. The V end was cut by 7 bases, the J end by 1 base, with 22 bases between. The CDR3 is CASTGRGIAKPNTEAFF. CDR3 DNA sequence: TGTGCCAGCACTGGAAGAGGAATTGCCAAACCGAACACTGAAGCTTTCTTT. Supplemented by reference TRBV7-8 and TRBJ1-1, the full variable domain reads GAGVSQSPRYKVAKRGQDVALRCDPISGHVSLFWYQQALGQGPEFLTYFQNEAQLDKSGLPSDRFFAERPEGSVSTLKIQRTQQEDSAVYLCASTGRGIAKPNTEAFFGQGTRLTVV.

The chain uses TRBV5-1 and TRBJ1-4, with TRBD1 as a possible D gene (6 bases). Germline values: CDR1 SGHRS, CDR2 YFSETQ. This CDR3 has 16 amino acids. Trimming stripped 4 bases from V and 7 bases from J, with 20 bases between. In DNA form, the CDR3 reads TGCGCCAGCAGCCCCTCCCCACAGGGCGAGGGTGAAAAACTGTTTTTT. This codes for CASSPSPQGEGEKLFF. The variable domain in full, completed from reference TRBV5-1 and TRBJ1-4, reads KAGVTQTPRYLIKTRGQQVTLSCSPISGHRSVSWYQQTPGQGLQFLFEYFSETQRNKGNFPGRFSGRQFSNSRSEMNVSTLELGDSALYLCASSPSPQGEGEKLFFGSGTQLSVL.

The rearrangement uses TRBV5-4 and TRBJ1-2; D is unclear. The CDR3 is 13 amino acids. V shed 3 bases and J shed 8 bases, with 14 bases lying between them. Germline V gene lookup returns CDR1 SGHNT and CDR2 YYREEE (reference sequence). CDR3: CASSSEFLRGYTF. The CDR3 DNA is TGTGCCAGCAGCTCCGAATTCCTGAGAGGCTACACCTTC. Full variable domain (rest looked up from reference TRBV5-4 and TRBJ1-2): ETGVTQSPTHLIKTRGQQVTLRCSSQSGHNTVSWYQQALGQGPQFIFQYYREEENGRGNFPPRFSGLQFPNYSSELNVNALELDDSALYLCASSSEFLRGYTFGSGTRLTVV.

V and J are TRBV2 and TRBJ1-2; D remains ambiguous. The CDR3 loop spans 13 amino acids. Looked up from germline, CDR1 is SNHLY and CDR2 is FYNNEI. V shed 0 bases and J shed 2 bases, with 4 bases lying between them. The CDR3 loop is CASSEAPNYGYTF. For the CDR3, the DNA is TGTGCCAGCAGTGAAGCCCCAAACTATGGCTACACCTTC. Drawing the rest from reference TRBV2 and TRBJ1-2, the complete variable domain is EPEVTQTPSHQVTQMGQEVILRCVPISNHLYFYWYRQILGQKVEFLVSFYNNEISEKSEIFDDQFSVERPDGSNFTLKIRSTKLEDSAMYFCASSEAPNYGYTFGSGTRLTVV.

The V gene is TRBV28, the J gene TRBJ1-1, with no clear D. Germline CDR1 is MDHEN and CDR2 is SYDVKM. The V end lost 8 bases, the J end lost 5 bases, and 15 bases lay between the germline ends. This CDR3 region has 13 residues. In DNA form, the CDR3 reads TGTGCCAGCCTCCTCGGGGTTAGAACTGAAGCTTTCTTT. Translating it yields CASLLGVRTEAFF. Full variable domain (missing parts from reference TRBV28 and TRBJ1-1): DVKVTQSSRYLVKRTGEKVFLECVQDMDHENMFWYRQDPGLGLRLIYFSYDVKMKEKGDIPEGYSVSREKKERFSLILESASTNQTSMYLCASLLGVRTEAFFGQGTRLTVV.

This clone was seen a few times. The chain couples TRBV7-2 to TRBJ2-7, with D unclear. This CDR3 region has 12 residues. V was shortened by 3 bases and J by 9 bases, with 12 bases between the two germline ends. Germline V gene sequence: CDR1 SGHTA, CDR2 FQGNSA. Here the CDR3 DNA reads TGTGCCAGCAGCTTCAACTACCTGATGCAGTACTTC. Its translation: CASSFNYLMQYF.

CDR3 residues: CASSQDRGSTYEQYF. The CDR3 nucleotides read TGCGCCAGCAGCCAAGATCGGGGCAGTACCTACGAGCAGTACTTC. V is TRBV4-1 and J is TRBJ2-7; D tentatively fits TRBD1 or TRBD2 (5 bases each). Germline V gene data show CDR1 as MGHRA and CDR2 as YSYEKL. V dropped 0 bases and J dropped 2 bases, with 11 bases sitting between them. The CDR3 is made up of 15 amino acids.

The rearrangement joins TRBV5-1 to TRBJ2-5; either TRBD1 or TRBD2 may supply D (5 bases each). Germline V gene sequence: CDR1 SGHRS, CDR2 YFSETQ. The V end was cut by 3 bases, the J end by 5 bases, with 14 bases between. This CDR3 has 14 residues. Here the CDR3 DNA reads TGCGCCAGCAGCTCGGGACCTGGGACCGAGACCCAGTACTTC. Its protein product is CASSSGPGTETQYF. The complete variable domain, with remaining parts taken from reference TRBV5-1 and TRBJ2-5, reads KAGVTQTPRYLIKTRGQQVTLSCSPISGHRSVSWYQQTPGQGLQFLFEYFSETQRNKGNFPGRFSGRQFSNSRSEMNVSTLELGDSALYLCASSSGPGTETQYFGPGTRLLVL.

Points on this clone: Given a much more abundant clone one base away, this may be a read error. This chain's CDR3 is CTSSFPYRLAEGDEQYF. The CDR3 DNA reads as TGTACCAGCAGCTTCCCATACCGACTAGCGGAAGGGGATGAGCAGTACTTC. The chain uses TRBV7-9 and TRBJ2-7; 9 bases agree with TRBD2. CDR3 size: 17 residues. Germline loops: CDR1 SEHNR, CDR2 FQNEAQ (reference sequence).

The rearrangement links TRBV19 to TRBJ1-2; D uncertain. V lost 4 bases, J lost 8 bases, and 14 bases lay in between. Germline V gene sequence: CDR1 LNHDA, CDR2 SQIVND (reference sequence). This CDR3 spans 13 amino acids. CDR3 nucleotide sequence: TGTGCCAGTAGTACCGGAAGTCTAGGGGGCTACACCTTC. Translating gives CASSTGSLGGYTF. Using reference TRBV19 and TRBJ1-2 for the parts outside the CDR3, the full variable domain is DGGITQSPKYLFRKEGQNVTLSCEQNLNHDAMYWYRQDPGQGLRLIYYSQIVNDFQKGDIAEGYSVSREKKESFPLTVTSAQKNPTAFYLCASSTGSLGGYTFGSGTRLTVV.

V is TRBV19 and J is TRBJ1-1; TRBD1 might be the D (6 bases). Germline assignment: CDR1 LNHDA and CDR2 SQIVND (reference sequence). CDR3 length equals 14 residues. V dropped 1 base and J dropped 6 bases, with 12 bases sitting between them. Written as DNA, the CDR3 is TGTGCCAGTAGTATAGGAGGGGGGTACGCTGAAGCTTTCTTT. Protein sequence: CASSIGGGYAEAFF.

This chain links TRBV5-1 with TRBJ2-1, with D tentatively TRBD1 or TRBD2 (6 bases each). Per the germline V gene, CDR1 is SGHRS and CDR2 is YFSETQ. This CDR3 is built from 15 residues. The V end was cut by 0 bases, the J end by 7 bases, with 14 bases between. In nucleotides, the CDR3 is TGCGCCAGCAGCTTGGCTCCGGGGGCGTGGAATGAGCAGTTCTTC. Translated: CASSLAPGAWNEQFF.

This rearrangement joins TRBV27 to TRBJ2-1; D is possibly TRBD2 (6 bases). Germline assignment: CDR1 MNHEY and CDR2 SMNVEV (reference sequence). V shed 0 bases and J shed 4 bases, with 13 bases lying between them. The CDR3 has 16 amino acids. CDR3 nucleotide sequence: TGTGCCAGCAGTTTATCGGGAGGTTTATTATACAATGAGCAGTTCTTC. Amino acids: CASSLSGGLLYNEQFF.

This clone was seen a handful of times. The chain links TRBV11-2 to TRBJ1-1; D gene uncertain. The CDR3 length is 13 residues. V was pared by 5 bases and J by 1 base, with 8 bases between. Germline values: CDR1 SGHAT, CDR2 FQNNGV. CDR3 amino acids: CASSARTNTEAFF. CDR3 nucleotides: TGTGCCAGCAGCGCGAGGACGAACACTGAAGCTTTCTTT. The full variable domain, rest sourced from reference TRBV11-2 and TRBJ1-1, is EAGVAQSPRYKIIEKRQSVAFWCNPISGHATLYWYQQILGQGPKLLIQFQNNGVVDDSQLPKDRFSAERLKGVDSTLKIQPAKLEDSAVYLCASSARTNTEAFFGQGTRLTVV.

The chain carries TRBV5-1 and TRBJ2-5; 9 bases line up with TRBD1. The CDR3 runs 14 residues. The germline gives CDR1 SGHRS, CDR2 YFSETQ. V lost 4 bases, J lost 5 bases, and 6 bases stayed unmatched. The CDR3, as DNA: TGCGCCAGCAGCAAACAGGGGGCTGAGGAGACCCAGTACTTC. Translating it yields CASSKQGAEETQYF. Filled out from reference TRBV5-1 and TRBJ2-5, the complete variable domain reads KAGVTQTPRYLIKTRGQQVTLSCSPISGHRSVSWYQQTPGQGLQFLFEYFSETQRNKGNFPGRFSGRQFSNSRSEMNVSTLELGDSALYLCASSKQGAEETQYFGPGTRLLVL.

This chain uses TRBV18 with TRBJ2-1; D not certain. The CDR3 is 15 residues long. Trimming left V 3 bases short and J 2 bases short, with 11 bases between. Germline-derived CDR1 and CDR2 are KGHSH and LQKENI. Written as DNA, the CDR3 is TGTGCCAGCTCACCCGGCTTCGACACCTACAATGAGCAGTTCTTC. Translated: CASSPGFDTYNEQFF. Based on the CDR3 plus reference TRBV18 and TRBJ2-1, the full variable domain is NAGVMQNPRHLVRRRGQEARLRCSPMKGHSHVYWYRQLPEEGLKFMVYLQKENIIDESGMPKERFSAEFPKEGPSILRIQQVVRGDSAAYFCASSPGFDTYNEQFFGPGTRLTVL.

The table lists this clone with a few counts. The chain carries TRBV6-1 and TRBJ1-3; D is ambiguous. Germline loops: CDR1 MNHNS, CDR2 SASEGT. CDR3 length: 14 residues. V lost 4 bases, J lost 4 bases, and 11 bases lay in between. DNA of the CDR3: TGTGCCAGCAGTGTCCCGGATGACGGAAACACCATATATTTT. This codes for CASSVPDDGNTIYF.

This chain links TRBV5-1 with TRBJ2-7, with 10 bases aligning to TRBD2. V was clipped by 3 bases and J by 7 bases; unmatched bases: 10. CDR1 SGHRS and CDR2 YFSETQ come from the germline V gene. The CDR3 extends over 15 amino acids. CDR3 DNA sequence: TGCGCCAGCAGCTACTCCGGGACTAGCGCACGGGAGCAGTACTTC. This translates into CASSYSGTSAREQYF. Full variable domain (missing parts from reference TRBV5-1 and TRBJ2-7): KAGVTQTPRYLIKTRGQQVTLSCSPISGHRSVSWYQQTPGQGLQFLFEYFSETQRNKGNFPGRFSGRQFSNSRSEMNVSTLELGDSALYLCASSYSGTSAREQYFGPGTRLTVT.

For the CDR3, the DNA is TGTGCCAGCACCGCGGGGGGGTATGGCTACACCTTC. This codes for CASTAGGYGYTF. J is TRBJ1-2 and V is TRBV6-1; perhaps TRBD1 as D (5 bases). Between the trimmed V and J ends, which lost 7 bases and 5 bases, there was a span of 11 bases. The CDR3 covers 12 residues. The germline gives CDR1 MNHNS, CDR2 SASEGT.

The J gene is TRBJ2-1, the V gene TRBV7-2, with TRBD1 identical over 7 bases. The CDR3 runs 16 residues. The germline V gene has CDR1 SGHTA and CDR2 FQGNSA. After removal of 1 base from V and 4 bases from J, the junction contained 7 bases not matched to a gene. CDR3 sequence (DNA): TGTGCCAGCAGCTTAGACGCGACAGGGCCTTACAATGAGCAGTTCTTC. It is translated as CASSLDATGPYNEQFF.